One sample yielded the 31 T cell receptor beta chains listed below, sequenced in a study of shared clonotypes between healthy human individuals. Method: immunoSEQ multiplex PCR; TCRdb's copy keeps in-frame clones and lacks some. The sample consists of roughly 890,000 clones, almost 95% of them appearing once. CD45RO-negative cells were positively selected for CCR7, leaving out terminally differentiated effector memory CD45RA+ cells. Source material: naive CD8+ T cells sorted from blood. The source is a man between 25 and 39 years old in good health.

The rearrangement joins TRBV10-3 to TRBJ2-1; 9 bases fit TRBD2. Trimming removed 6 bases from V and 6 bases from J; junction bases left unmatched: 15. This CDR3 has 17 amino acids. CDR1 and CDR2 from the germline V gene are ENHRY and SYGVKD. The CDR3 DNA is TGTGCCATCAGAGCTCTGACTAGCGGACGATGGTCCAATGAGCAGTTCTTC. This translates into CAIRALTSGRWSNEQFF.

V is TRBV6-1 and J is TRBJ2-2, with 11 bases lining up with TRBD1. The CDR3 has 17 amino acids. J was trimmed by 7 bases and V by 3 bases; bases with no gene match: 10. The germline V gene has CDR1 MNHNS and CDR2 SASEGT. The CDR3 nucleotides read TGTGCCAGCAGTGATTTGGGGACAGGGGGGTTAATCGGGGAGCTGTTTTTT. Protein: CASSDLGTGGLIGELFF.

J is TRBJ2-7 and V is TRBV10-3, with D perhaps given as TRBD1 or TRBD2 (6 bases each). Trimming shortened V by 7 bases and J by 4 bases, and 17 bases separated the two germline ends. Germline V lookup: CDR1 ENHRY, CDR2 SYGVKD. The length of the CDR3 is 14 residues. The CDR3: CAIKGGGGGYEQYF. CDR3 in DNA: TGTGCCATCAAAGGGGGTGGAGGGGGATACGAGCAGTACTTC.

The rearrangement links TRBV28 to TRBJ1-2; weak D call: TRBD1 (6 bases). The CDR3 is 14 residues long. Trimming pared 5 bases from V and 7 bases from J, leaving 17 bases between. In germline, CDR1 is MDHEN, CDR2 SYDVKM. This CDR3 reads CASSPLQDRTGYTF. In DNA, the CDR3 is TGTGCCAGCAGTCCGCTCCAGGACAGAACTGGCTACACCTTC.

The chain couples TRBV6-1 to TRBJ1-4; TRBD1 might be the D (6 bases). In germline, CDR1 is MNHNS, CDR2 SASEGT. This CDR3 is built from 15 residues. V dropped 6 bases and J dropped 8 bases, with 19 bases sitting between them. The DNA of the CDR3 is TGTGCCAGCAGACCCTACAGGGAGGGCATGGAAAAACTGTTTTTT. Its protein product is CASRPYREGMEKLFF.

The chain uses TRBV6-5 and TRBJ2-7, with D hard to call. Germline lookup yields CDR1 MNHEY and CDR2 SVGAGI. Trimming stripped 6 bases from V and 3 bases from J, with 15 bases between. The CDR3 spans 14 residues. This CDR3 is CASSPRTANYEQYF. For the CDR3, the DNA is TGTGCCAGCAGCCCCCGTACAGCCAACTACGAGCAGTACTTC.

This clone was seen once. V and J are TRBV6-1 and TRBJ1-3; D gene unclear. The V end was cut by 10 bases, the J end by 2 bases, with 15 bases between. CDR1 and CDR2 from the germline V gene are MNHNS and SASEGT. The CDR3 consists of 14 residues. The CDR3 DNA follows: TGTGCCATCGCCTCTTCGGGCGCTGGAAACACCATATATTTT. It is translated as CAIASSGAGNTIYF.

The DNA of the CDR3 is TGTGCCAGCAGCCGGGCCACGGCTGGGGCCAACGTCCTGACTTTC. Translating it yields CASSRATAGANVLTF. This sequence joins TRBV5-4 and TRBJ2-6; D is undetermined. The V gene's germline CDR1 is SGHNT and CDR2 YYREEE (reference sequence). Trimming removed 4 bases at V and 2 bases at J, with 10 bases between. The CDR3 totals 15 residues.

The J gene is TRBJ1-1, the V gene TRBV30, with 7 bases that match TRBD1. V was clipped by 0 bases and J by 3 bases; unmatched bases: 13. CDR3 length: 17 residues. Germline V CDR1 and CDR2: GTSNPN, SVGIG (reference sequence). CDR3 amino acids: CAWSVFSGGTEDTEAFF. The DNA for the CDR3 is TGTGCCTGGAGTGTATTCTCGGGCGGGACAGAGGACACTGAAGCTTTCTTT.

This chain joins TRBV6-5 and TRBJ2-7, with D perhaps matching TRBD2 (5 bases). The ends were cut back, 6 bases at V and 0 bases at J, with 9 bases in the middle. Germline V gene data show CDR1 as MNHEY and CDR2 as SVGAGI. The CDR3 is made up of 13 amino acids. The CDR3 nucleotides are TGTGCCAGCAGGCTTCGGGACTCCTACGAGCAGTACTTC. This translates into CASRLRDSYEQYF.

This CDR3 is CASSSAGTEAFF. CDR3 sequence (DNA): TGTGCCAGCAGTTCGGCCGGCACTGAAGCTTTCTTT. The J gene is TRBJ1-1, the V gene TRBV6-6; D ambiguous. Trimming pared 4 bases from V and 4 bases from J, leaving 7 bases between. The germline V gene has CDR1 MNHNY and CDR2 SVGAGI (reference sequence). This CDR3 is 12 amino acids long.

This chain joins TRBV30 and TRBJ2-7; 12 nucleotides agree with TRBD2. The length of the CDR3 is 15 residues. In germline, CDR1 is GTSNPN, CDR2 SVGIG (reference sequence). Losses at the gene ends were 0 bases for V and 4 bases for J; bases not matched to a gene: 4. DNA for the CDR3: TGTGCCTGGAGTGTATCTAGCGGGAGGGCGTACGAGCAGTACTTC. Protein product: CAWSVSSGRAYEQYF.

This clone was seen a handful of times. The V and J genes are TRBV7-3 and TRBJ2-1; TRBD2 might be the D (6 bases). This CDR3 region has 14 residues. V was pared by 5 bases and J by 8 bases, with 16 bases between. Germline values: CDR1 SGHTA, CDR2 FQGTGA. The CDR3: CASSLPERVDEQFF. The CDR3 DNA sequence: TGTGCCAGCAGCCTCCCGGAGCGGGTGGATGAGCAGTTCTTC. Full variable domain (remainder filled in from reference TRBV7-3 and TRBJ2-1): GAGVSQTPSNKVTEKGKYVELRCDPISGHTALYWYRQSLGQGPEFLIYFQGTGAADDSGLPNDRFFAVRPEGSVSTLKIQRTERGDSAVYLCASSLPERVDEQFFGPGTRLTVL.

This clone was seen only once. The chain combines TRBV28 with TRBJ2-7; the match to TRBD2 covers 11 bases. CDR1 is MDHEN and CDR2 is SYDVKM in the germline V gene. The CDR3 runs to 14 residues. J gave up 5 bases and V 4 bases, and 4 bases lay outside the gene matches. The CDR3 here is CASSWGTSGHEQYF. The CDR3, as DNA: TGTGCCAGCAGTTGGGGGACTAGCGGCCACGAGCAGTACTTC.

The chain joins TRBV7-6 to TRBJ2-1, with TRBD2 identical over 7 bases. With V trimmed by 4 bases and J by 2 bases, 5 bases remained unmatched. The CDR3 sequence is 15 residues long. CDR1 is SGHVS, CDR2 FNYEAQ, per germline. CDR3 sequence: CASSSSSGPYNEQFF. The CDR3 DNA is TGTGCCAGCAGCTCCTCTAGCGGACCCTACAATGAGCAGTTCTTC.

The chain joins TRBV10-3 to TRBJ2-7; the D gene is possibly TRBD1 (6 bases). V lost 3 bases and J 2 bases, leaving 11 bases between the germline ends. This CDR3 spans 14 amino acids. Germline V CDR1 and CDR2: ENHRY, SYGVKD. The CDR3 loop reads CAISEPRGAYEQYF. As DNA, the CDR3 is TGTGCCATCAGTGAACCCAGGGGAGCCTACGAGCAGTACTTC.

The CDR3 coding sequence is TGTGCCAGCAGCAGGAGACTTCTCACCGGGGAGCTGTTTTTT. The encoded protein is CASSRRLLTGELFF. The chain employs TRBV7-2 and TRBJ2-2, with D unclear. This CDR3 is 14 amino acids long. V lost 5 bases and J lost 4, with 11 bases in between. Germline V CDR1 and CDR2: SGHTA, FQGNSA.

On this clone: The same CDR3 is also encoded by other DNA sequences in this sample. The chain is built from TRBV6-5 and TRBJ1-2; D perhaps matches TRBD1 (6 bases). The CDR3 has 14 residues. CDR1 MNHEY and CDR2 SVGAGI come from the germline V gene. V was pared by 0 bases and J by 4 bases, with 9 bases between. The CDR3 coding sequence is TGTGCCAGCAGTTACTCGGGGGGCGGCTATGGCTACACCTTC. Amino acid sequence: CASSYSGGGYGYTF.

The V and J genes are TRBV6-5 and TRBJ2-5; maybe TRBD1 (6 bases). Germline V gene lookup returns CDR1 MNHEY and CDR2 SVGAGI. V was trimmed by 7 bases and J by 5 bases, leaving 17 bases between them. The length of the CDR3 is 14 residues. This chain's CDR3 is CASTTTGPIETQYF. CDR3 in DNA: TGTGCCAGCACTACAACAGGGCCAATCGAGACCCAGTACTTC.

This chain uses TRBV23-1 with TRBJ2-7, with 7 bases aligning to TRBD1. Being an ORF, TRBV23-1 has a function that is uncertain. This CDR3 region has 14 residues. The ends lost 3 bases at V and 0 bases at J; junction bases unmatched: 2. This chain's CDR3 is CASSHDRVSYEQYF. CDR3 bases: TGCGCCAGCAGTCATGACAGGGTCTCCTACGAGCAGTACTTC.

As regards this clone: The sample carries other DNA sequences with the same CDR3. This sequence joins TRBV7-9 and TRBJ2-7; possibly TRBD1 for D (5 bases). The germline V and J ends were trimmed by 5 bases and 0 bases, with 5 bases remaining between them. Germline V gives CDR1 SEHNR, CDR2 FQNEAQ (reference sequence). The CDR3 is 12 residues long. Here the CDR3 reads CASSRGSYEQYF. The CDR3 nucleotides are TGTGCCAGCAGCAGGGGCTCCTACGAGCAGTACTTC.

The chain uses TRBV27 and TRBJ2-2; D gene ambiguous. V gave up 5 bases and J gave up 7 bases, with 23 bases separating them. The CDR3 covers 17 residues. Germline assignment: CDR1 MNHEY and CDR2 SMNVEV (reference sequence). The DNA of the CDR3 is TGTGCCAGCAGTCCATACCTGACCCATCGTAGCTTCGGGGAGCTGTTTTTT. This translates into CASSPYLTHRSFGELFF.

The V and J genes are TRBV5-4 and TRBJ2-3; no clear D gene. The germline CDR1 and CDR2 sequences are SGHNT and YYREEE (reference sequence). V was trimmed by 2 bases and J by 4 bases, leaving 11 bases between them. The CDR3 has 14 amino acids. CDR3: CASSFGDSADTQYF. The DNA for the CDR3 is TGTGCCAGCAGCTTTGGTGATTCGGCAGATACGCAGTATTTT.

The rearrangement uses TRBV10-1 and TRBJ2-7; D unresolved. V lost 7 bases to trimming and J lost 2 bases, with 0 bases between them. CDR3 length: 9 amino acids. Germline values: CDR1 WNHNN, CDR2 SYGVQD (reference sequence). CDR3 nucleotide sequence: TGCGCCAGCACCTACGAGCAGTACTTC. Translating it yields CASTYEQYF.

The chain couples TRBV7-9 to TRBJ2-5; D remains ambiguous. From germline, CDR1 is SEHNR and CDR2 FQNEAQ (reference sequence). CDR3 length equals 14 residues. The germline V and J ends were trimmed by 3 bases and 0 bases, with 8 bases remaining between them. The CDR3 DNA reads TGTGCCAGCAGCTTCCAGGCGGACCAAGAGACCCAGTACTTC. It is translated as CASSFQADQETQYF.

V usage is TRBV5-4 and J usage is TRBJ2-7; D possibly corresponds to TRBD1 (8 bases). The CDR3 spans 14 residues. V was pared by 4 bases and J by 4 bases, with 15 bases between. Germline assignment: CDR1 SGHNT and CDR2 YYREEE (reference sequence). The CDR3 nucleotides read TGTGCCAGCAGCCCAGGACAGGGACTATACGAGCAGTACTTC. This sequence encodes CASSPGQGLYEQYF.

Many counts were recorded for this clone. The CDR3 DNA is TGTGCCAGCAGCTTAAGTTCGGGGGGAACTGAAGCTTTCTTT. Its translation: CASSLSSGGTEAFF. The chain has TRBV7-6 and TRBJ1-1, with D possibly matching TRBD1 (5 bases). The CDR3 sequence is 14 residues long. The V end was cut by 2 bases, the J end by 5 bases, with 12 bases between. Germline assignment: CDR1 SGHVS and CDR2 FNYEAQ.

The chain's CDR3 is CASSPSTGAYEQYF. DNA for the CDR3: TGTGCCAGCAGCCCGTCGACAGGGGCCTACGAGCAGTACTTC. The genes are TRBV14 and TRBJ2-7; 8 bases are shared with TRBD1. The CDR3 extends over 14 amino acids. Germline V CDR1 and CDR2: SGHDN, FVKESK. The trim removed 4 bases at V and 2 bases at J, leaving 4 bases unmatched.

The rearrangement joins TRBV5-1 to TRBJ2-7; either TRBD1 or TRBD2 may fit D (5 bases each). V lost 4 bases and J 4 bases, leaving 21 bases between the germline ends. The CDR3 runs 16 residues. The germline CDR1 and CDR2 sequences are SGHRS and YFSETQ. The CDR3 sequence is CASSPYTGTGIYEQYF. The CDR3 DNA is TGCGCCAGCAGCCCGTACACCGGGACCGGAATATACGAGCAGTACTTC. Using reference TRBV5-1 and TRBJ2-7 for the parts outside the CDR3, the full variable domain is KAGVTQTPRYLIKTRGQQVTLSCSPISGHRSVSWYQQTPGQGLQFLFEYFSETQRNKGNFPGRFSGRQFSNSRSEMNVSTLELGDSALYLCASSPYTGTGIYEQYFGPGTRLTVT.

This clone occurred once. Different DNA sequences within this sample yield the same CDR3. CDR3 in DNA: TGTGCCAGCAGTTTAGTGGGGGCCTCCTACGAGCAGTACTTC. It specifies CASSLVGASYEQYF. V gene TRBV27 combines with J gene TRBJ2-7, with TRBD1 as a possible D gene (6 bases). The length of the CDR3 is 14 residues. Looked up from germline, CDR1 is MNHEY and CDR2 is SMNVEV (reference sequence). V was clipped by 2 bases and J by 0 bases, with 8 bases between them.

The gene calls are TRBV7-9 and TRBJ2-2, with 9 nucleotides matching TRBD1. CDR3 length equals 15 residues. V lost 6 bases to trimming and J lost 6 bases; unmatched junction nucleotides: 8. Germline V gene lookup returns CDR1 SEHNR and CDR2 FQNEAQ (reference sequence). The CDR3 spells CASSSDRGGSGELFF. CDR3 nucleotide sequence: TGTGCCAGCAGTTCGGACAGGGGCGGTTCCGGGGAGCTGTTTTTT.